Sequencing of this T cell receptor beta chain was carried out in a study of blood T cell repertoires in COVID-19. Only in-frame clones appear in the TCRdb table, and some are missing; sequencing was by immunoSEQ multiplex PCR. This repertoire shows roughly 350,000 clones, 87% found once; its top ten account for under 6.5%. The V segment lost 0 bases and the J segment 3 bases; nucleotides outside the gene matches: 6. The CDR3 has 16 residues. The germline V gene has CDR1 MGHRA and CDR2 YSYEKL. The source material was peripheral blood. The chain has TRBV4-1 and TRBJ2-7; 9 nucleotides agree with TRBD2. This receptor was identified in a woman in her 50s with COVID-19, enrolled during active disease. CDR3 loop: CASSQDSGSGVYEQYF. DNA of the CDR3: TGCGCCAGCAGCCAAGATAGCGGGAGTGGGGTCTACGAGCAGTACTTC.